The rows below give T cell receptor beta chains drawn from one sample of a study of technical replicates of blood from a few donors. Only in-frame clones appear in the TCRdb table, and some are missing; sequencing was by immunoSEQ multiplex PCR. In the table there are about 80,000 clones, 90% to 95% of which are singletons. The sample consisted of T cells isolated from PBMCs. The receptors shown here come from a human donor in good health. The CDR3 runs from the conserved cysteine through the conserved F or W.

TRBV19 CASTLQGSYEQYF
TRBV4-1 CASSQVTTSGIQFF
TRBV5-1 CASSLAGGPYEQYF
TRBV5-4 CASSYGLAGERGETQYF
TRBV7-2 CASSLQGADSNQPQHF
TRBV7-3 CASSFSGEGYEQYF
TRBV19 CASSTDRRTYNEQFF
TRBV6-5 CASSYLGAEQYF
TRBV27 CASSLISVNTGELFF
TRBV6-1 CASLRDVSYEQYF
TRBV4-1 CASSQASGLYEQYF
TRBV4-3 CASSQSRTSGRPEQYF
TRBV5-1 CASSLVPGNTYEQYF
TRBV5-1 CASSLAGSGNTIYF
TRBV6-1 CASRRDTGTDTQYF
TRBV15 CATRWEGGEDGYTF
TRBV9 CASSGGQGQPQHF
TRBV6-1 CASGGAGSEKLFF
TRBV28 CASRWGRGEKLFF
TRBV7-3 CASSLVAGTYEQYF
TRBV5-4 CASSVGQGLETQYF
TRBV19 CASSLTGTGASATNEKLFF
TRBV18 CASSPAGRLGQPQHF
TRBV28 CASRKGVHGYTF
TRBV28 CASSPIGTGVVQAGELFF
TRBV27 CASSLAVRGPQHF
TRBV6-5 CASSYRARDGYTF
TRBV19 CASSISGTYEQYF
TRBV14 CASSQGLGETQYF
TRBV4-2 CASSRGATNEKLFF
TRBV7-2 CASSPPGTDTQYF
TRBV6-5 CASSYGRGTYEQYF
TRBV18 CASSPTGPEAFF
TRBV7-2 CASSQDWAYSGNTIYF
TRBV1 CTSSQEGTSSYNEQFF
TRBV2 CASSDGGQGAKRKLFF
TRBV6-5 CASRPGTTNQPQHF
TRBV5-1 CASQSNTEAFF
TRBV30 CAWSGLAVYNEQFF
TRBV25-1 CASSDEPGFNYGYTF
TRBV10-2 CATQQGAIDYTF
TRBV6-4 CASSSDRGTEAFF
TRBV7-2 CASSLVGLAGYEQYF
TRBV27 CASSFLGSSYNEQFF
TRBV6-1 CASSEHPGTTEKLFF
TRBV30 CAWILLNTDTQYF